This T cell receptor (beta chain) was recovered during a study of PD-1 blockade in mismatch repair-deficient tumors. About the research overall: Patients had 12 mismatch repair-deficient cancer types, all previously treated and progressing.

Profiling relied on immunoSEQ multiplex PCR, and the TCRdb table lists in-frame clones only, not all of them. The sample records about 100,000 clones, 70% to 85% being singletons. Germline V lookup: CDR1 MNHEY, CDR2 SMNVEV (reference sequence). The CDR3 is made up of 13 amino acids. Trimming took 3 bases from V and 7 from J, leaving 9 bases between them. The chain uses TRBV27 and TRBJ1-4, with no clear D. The source material was peripheral blood, sampled about eight months after starting pembrolizumab. The sequence was obtained from an adult with mismatch repair-deficient cancer. CDR3 amino acids: CASSFGYSEKLFF. The DNA of the CDR3 is TGTGCCAGCAGTTTCGGATACAGTGAAAAACTGTTTTTT.